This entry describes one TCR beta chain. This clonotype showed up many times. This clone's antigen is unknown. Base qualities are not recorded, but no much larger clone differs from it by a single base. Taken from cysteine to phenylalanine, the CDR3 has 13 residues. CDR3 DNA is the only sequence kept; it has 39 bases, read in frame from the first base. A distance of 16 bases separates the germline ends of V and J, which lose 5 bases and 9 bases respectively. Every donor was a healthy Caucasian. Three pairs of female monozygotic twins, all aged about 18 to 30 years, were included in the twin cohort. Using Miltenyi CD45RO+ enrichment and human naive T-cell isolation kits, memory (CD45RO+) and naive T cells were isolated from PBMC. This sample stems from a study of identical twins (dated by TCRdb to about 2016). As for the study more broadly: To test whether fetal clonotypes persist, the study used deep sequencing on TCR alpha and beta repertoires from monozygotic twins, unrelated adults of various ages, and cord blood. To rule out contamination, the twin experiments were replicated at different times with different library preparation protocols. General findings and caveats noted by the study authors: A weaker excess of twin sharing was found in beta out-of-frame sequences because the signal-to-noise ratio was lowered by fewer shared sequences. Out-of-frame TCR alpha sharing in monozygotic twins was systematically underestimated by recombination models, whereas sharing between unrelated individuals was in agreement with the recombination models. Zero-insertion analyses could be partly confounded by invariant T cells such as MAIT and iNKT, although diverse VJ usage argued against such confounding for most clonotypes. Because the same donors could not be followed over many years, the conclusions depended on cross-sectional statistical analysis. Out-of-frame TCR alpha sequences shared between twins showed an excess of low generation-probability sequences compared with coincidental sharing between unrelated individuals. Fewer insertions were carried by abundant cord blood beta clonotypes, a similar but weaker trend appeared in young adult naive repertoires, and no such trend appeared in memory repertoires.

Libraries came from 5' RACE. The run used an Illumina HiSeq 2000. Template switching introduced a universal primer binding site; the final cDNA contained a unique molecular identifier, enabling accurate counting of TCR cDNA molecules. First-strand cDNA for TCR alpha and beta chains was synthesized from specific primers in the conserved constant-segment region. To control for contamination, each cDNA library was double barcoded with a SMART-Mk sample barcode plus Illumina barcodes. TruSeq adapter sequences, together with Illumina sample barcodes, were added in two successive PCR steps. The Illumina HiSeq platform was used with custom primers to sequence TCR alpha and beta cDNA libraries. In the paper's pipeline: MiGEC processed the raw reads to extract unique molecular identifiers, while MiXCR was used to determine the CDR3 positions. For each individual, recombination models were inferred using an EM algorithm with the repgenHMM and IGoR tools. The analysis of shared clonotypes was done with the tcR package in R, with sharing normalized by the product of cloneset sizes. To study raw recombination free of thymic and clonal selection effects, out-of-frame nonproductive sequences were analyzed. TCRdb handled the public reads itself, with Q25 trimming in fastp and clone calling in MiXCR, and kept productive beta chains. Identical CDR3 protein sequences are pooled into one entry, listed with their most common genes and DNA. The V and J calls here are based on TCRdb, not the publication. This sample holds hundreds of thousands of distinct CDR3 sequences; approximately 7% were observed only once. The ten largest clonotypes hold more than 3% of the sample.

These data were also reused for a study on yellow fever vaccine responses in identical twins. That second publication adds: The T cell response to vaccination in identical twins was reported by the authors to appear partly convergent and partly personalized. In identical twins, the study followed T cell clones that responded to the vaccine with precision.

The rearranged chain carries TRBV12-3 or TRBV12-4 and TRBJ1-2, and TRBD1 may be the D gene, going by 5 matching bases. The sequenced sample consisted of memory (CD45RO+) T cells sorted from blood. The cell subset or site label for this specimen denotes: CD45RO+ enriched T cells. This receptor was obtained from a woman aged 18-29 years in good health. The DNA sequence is TGTGCCAGCAGTCCACGACAGATTCGCAGCTACACCTTC. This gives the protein CASSPRQIRSYTF.